Presented here are 10 T cell receptor beta chains from one specimen sequenced in a study of T cell responses to AZD1222 COVID-19 vaccine. Libraries were prepared by immunoSEQ multiplex PCR; TCRdb keeps only in-frame clonotypes and omits some of them. The sample carries some 80,000 clones, more than 85% recorded once. The source was peripheral blood, collected on day 0 of AZD1222 vaccination. Receptors originate from an adult in good health.

V and J are TRBV6-5 and TRBJ1-5, with TRBD1 as a possible D gene (5 bases). The ends were cut back, 6 bases at V and 0 bases at J, with 9 bases in the middle. Germline CDR1 reads MNHEY; CDR2 reads SVGAGI. This CDR3 has 14 residues. CDR3 region: CASSRTFSNQPQHF. In nucleotides, the CDR3 is TGTGCCAGCAGCCGGACATTTAGCAATCAGCCCCAGCATTTT.

The rearrangement links TRBV6-5 to TRBJ2-7; D uncertain. The V gene's germline CDR1 is MNHEY and CDR2 SVGAGI. Trimming left V 2 bases short and J 2 bases short, with 10 bases between. The CDR3 runs to 14 residues. The CDR3 sequence: CASSYLDGPYEQYF. The CDR3 region has the DNA TGTGCCAGCAGTTACCTGGACGGCCCCTACGAGCAGTACTTC.

The gene calls are TRBV3-1 (or the pseudogene TRBV3-2) and TRBJ2-3; 9 bases align to TRBD2. The length of the CDR3 is 13 residues. Germline V gene lookup returns CDR1 LGHDT and CDR2 YNNKEL (reference sequence). The V segment lost 3 bases and the J segment 9 bases; nucleotides outside the gene matches: 4. The CDR3: CASSQIAGETQYF. The DNA for the CDR3 is TGTGCCAGCAGCCAGATAGCGGGGGAGACGCAGTATTTT.

The genes are TRBV18 and TRBJ1-5; no definite D call. CDR1 and CDR2 from the germline V gene are KGHSH and LQKENI. CDR3 length: 13 residues. The V and J ends lost 3 bases and 4 bases respectively, with 7 bases between them. The DNA for the CDR3 is TGTGCCAGCTCACCGGGCGGGAATCAGCCCCAGCATTTT. Its protein is CASSPGGNQPQHF.

The chain uses TRBV5-5 and TRBJ2-5; TRBD1 matches at 10 bases. J was trimmed by 5 bases and V by 4 bases; bases with no gene match: 8. CDR3 length: 15 residues. Looked up from germline, CDR1 is SGHKS and CDR2 is YYEKEE (reference sequence). The CDR3 coding sequence is TGTGCCAGCAGCCGACCGGGACAGGGGACGGAGACCCAGTACTTC. It specifies CASSRPGQGTETQYF.

The chain combines TRBV4-1 with TRBJ1-2; D is ambiguous. Germline values: CDR1 MGHRA, CDR2 YSYEKL. The V gene lost 2 bases and the J gene lost 7 bases, with 11 bases spanning the gap. This CDR3 is built from 13 residues. CDR3 sequence (DNA): TGCGCCAGCAGCCAAAGTAGGGAATTTGGCTACACCTTC. Its translation is CASSQSREFGYTF.

This clone was found once. J is TRBJ1-5 and V is TRBV18; no firm D call. Germline lookup yields CDR1 KGHSH and CDR2 LQKENI. CDR3 length: 18 amino acids. With 2 bases removed from V and 3 bases from J, the gap between germline ends came to 20 bases. CDR3 nucleotides: TGTGCCAGCTCACCATCCCGACAAGTCGGGGAGTTCAATCAGCCCCAGCATTTT. Translating gives CASSPSRQVGEFNQPQHF. The full variable domain, in which reference TRBV18 and TRBJ1-5 provide the parts outside the CDR3, is NAGVMQNPRHLVRRRGQEARLRCSPMKGHSHVYWYRQLPEEGLKFMVYLQKENIIDESGMPKERFSAEFPKEGPSILRIQQVVRGDSAAYFCASSPSRQVGEFNQPQHFGDGTRLSIL.

The V call is TRBV10-3, the J call TRBJ2-3; D perhaps matches TRBD1 (6 bases). The V gene's germline CDR1 is ENHRY and CDR2 SYGVKD. The CDR3 has 14 residues. The V and J ends lost 3 bases and 1 base respectively, with 8 bases between them. The DNA for the CDR3 is TGTGCCATCAGTGACAGGGGAGGCACAGATACGCAGTATTTT. Amino acid sequence: CAISDRGGTDTQYF.

V gene TRBV25-1 combines with J gene TRBJ2-3; D call uncertain. This CDR3 region has 16 residues. The germline V and J ends were trimmed by 1 base and 2 bases, with 13 bases remaining between them. Germline V gene lookup returns CDR1 MGHDK and CDR2 SYGVNS. CDR3 protein: CASSELPPGLTDTQYF. The CDR3 region has the DNA TGTGCCAGCAGTGAATTACCCCCGGGCCTCACAGATACGCAGTATTTT.

The chain combines TRBV7-6 with TRBJ1-1, with 7 bases lining up with TRBD1. There are 15 residues in the CDR3. From germline, CDR1 is SGHVS and CDR2 FNYEAQ. Losses at the gene ends were 3 bases for V and 0 bases for J; bases not matched to a gene: 4. This chain's CDR3 is CASSLMGQLNTEAFF. As DNA, the CDR3 is TGTGCCAGCAGCTTGATGGGACAGTTGAACACTGAAGCTTTCTTT.